A selection of T cell receptor beta chains follows, all from one sample in a study of STAT3 mutations in large granular lymphocyte leukemia. Repertoires were generated with immunoSEQ multiplex PCR, while TCRdb's copy carries only in-frame clones and drops some. Of 3,100 or so clones listed, approximately 71% are singletons. The sequencing input was peripheral blood mononuclear cells. Receptor source: a middle-aged woman with T-cell large granular lymphocyte leukemia. Some clones in this sample may be carry-over from other donors' samples. Each CDR3 is given with its conserved first and last residue.

CAWSSGTGGRINQPQHF	TRBV30	17	TRBJ1-5
CSVLGGDGYTF	TRBV29-1	11	TRBJ1-2
CASSLAVGHSGANVLTF	TRBV7-2	17	TRBJ2-6
CASSRLPLRDRAYGYTF	TRBV4-1	17	TRBJ1-2
CAWNRGPRGETQYF	TRBV30	14	TRBJ2-5
CASSGAPYEQYF	TRBV5-6	12	TRBJ2-7
CAWSSSGAAGYTF	TRBV30	13	TRBJ1-2
CASSLYEGGSYGYTF	TRBV5-1	15	TRBJ1-2
CASSLSSGGGYGYTF	TRBV7-2	15	TRBJ1-2
CASSLLAGGSYEQYF	TRBV5-4	15	TRBJ2-7
CATSRDLQGAPQPQHF	TRBV15	16	TRBJ1-5
CASSLGQGVYEQYF	TRBV5-8	14	TRBJ2-7
CASSLGTLETQYF	TRBV5-4	13	TRBJ2-5
CASSSFLDEQFF	TRBV7-9	12	TRBJ2-1
CAWSRGNNEQFF	TRBV30	12	TRBJ2-1
CSAKLRTGYTF	TRBV20-1	11	TRBJ1-2
CASSPGTFSYNEQFF	TRBV7-3	15	TRBJ2-1
CASSLGLAGPISDTQYF	TRBV5-6	17	TRBJ2-3
CASSQAWDRAVSEQYF	TRBV4-2	16	TRBJ2-7
CASSFQVSYEQYF	TRBV7-9	13	TRBJ2-7
CASSLGLAAFF	TRBV5-1	11	TRBJ1-1
CASSLTAISGRAYEQYF	TRBV27	17	TRBJ2-7
CASSQGQGELQPQHF	TRBV7-9	15	TRBJ1-5
CATSRGYEAFF	TRBV5-5	11	TRBJ1-1
CASSVTGNNEQFF	TRBV19	13	TRBJ2-1
CASRLGTGIEQYF	TRBV5-1	13	TRBJ2-7
CASSPEEGLVNTEAFF	TRBV5-1	16	TRBJ1-1
CASSSDRAIFHEQYF	TRBV11-2	15	TRBJ2-7
CAWSVLPSGADTDTQYF	TRBV30	17	TRBJ2-3
CSVDSPAGYTF	TRBV29-1	11	TRBJ1-2
CAWSIREKLFF	TRBV30	11	TRBJ1-4
CASSLGDATTNEKLFF	TRBV5-5	16	TRBJ1-4
CASSIDFYEQYF	TRBV5-1	12	TRBJ2-7
CASSPGAGQNNEQFF	TRBV5-5	15	TRBJ2-1
CASSVTGYSGYTF	TRBV5-8	13	TRBJ1-2